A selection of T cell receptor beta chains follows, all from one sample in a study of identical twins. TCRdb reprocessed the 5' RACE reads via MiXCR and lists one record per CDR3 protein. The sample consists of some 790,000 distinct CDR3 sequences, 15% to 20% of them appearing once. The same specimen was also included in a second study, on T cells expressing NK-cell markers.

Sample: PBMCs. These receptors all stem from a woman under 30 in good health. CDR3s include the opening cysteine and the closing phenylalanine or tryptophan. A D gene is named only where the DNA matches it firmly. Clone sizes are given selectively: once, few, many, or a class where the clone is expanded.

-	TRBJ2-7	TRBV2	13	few	CASSEGNSYEQYF	TGTGCCAGCAGTGAAGGCAACTCCTACGAGCAGTACTTC
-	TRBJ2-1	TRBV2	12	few	CASSVKPGEQFF	TGTGCCAGCAGTGTCAAGCCGGGTGAGCAGTTCTTC
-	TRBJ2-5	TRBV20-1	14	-	CSARSPTTQETQYF	TGCAGTGCTAGATCCCCGACCACCCAAGAGACCCAGTACTTC
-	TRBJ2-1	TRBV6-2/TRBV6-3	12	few	CASGKFDNEQFF	TGTGCCAGCGGAAAGTTTGACAATGAGCAGTTCTTC
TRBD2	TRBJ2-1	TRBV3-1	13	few	CASSRALAEEQFF	TGTGCCAGCAGTCGCGCTCTAGCGGAAGAGCAGTTCTTC
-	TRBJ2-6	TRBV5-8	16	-	CASSSRLLSGANVLTF	TGTGCCAGCAGCTCCCGCTTGCTGAGTGGGGCCAACGTCCTGACTTTC
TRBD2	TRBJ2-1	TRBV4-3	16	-	CASSQDPSGNGNEQFF	TGCGCCAGCAGCCAAGACCCTAGCGGGAATGGCAATGAGCAGTTCTTC
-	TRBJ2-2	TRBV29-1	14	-	CSTRERTNTGELFF	TGCAGCACCAGAGAGAGGACGAACACCGGGGAGCTGTTTTTT
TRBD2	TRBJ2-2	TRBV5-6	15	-	CASSLPSGRYGELFF	TGTGCCAGCAGCTTGCCTAGCGGGAGGTACGGGGAGCTGTTTTTT
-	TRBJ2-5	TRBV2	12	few	CASSEADETQYF	TGTGCCAGCAGTGAAGCCGACGAGACCCAGTACTTC
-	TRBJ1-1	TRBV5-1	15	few	CASSSRASGEGMAFF	TGCGCCAGCAGCTCCCGTGCGTCCGGGGAGGGGATGGCTTTCTTT
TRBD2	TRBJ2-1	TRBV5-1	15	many	CASSPGLNSYNEQFF	TGCGCCAGCAGCCCGGGACTAAACTCCTACAATGAGCAGTTCTTC
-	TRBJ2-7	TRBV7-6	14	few	CASSRPGRGAEQYF	TGTGCCAGCAGCCGACCCGGTAGAGGGGCCGAGCAGTACTTC
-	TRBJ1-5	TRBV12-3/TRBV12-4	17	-	CASSLRDLGYSNQPQHF	TGTGCCAGCAGTCTCCGGGACTTGGGGTATAGCAATCAGCCCCAGCATTTT